This T cell receptor beta chain was documented in a study of beta chain features in type 1 diabetes. Study observations and caveats: PCR may have favored shorter templates equally in patients and controls. Researchers report that Type 1 diabetes patients had moderately but significantly shorter TCRB CDR3s across all four CD4+ subsets. Patients' naive, central memory and Treg TCRB repertoires seemed closer to one another than those of healthy donors.

The CDR3 has 14 amino acids. In germline, CDR1 is MDHEN, CDR2 SYDVKM. Trimming removed 4 bases from V and 5 bases from J, with 12 bases in between. As concerns this clone: Its target is not known.

Reverse transcription of all isolated RNA meant that expressed TCRB transcripts were sequenced. Only in-frame clones appear in the TCRdb table, and some are missing; sequencing was by immunoSEQ multiplex PCR. The repertoire includes about 160,000 clones, about 9.8% of them detected once, and approximately 2.2% sits in the top ten. The chain uses TRBV28 and TRBJ2-1; no clear D. The origin of this receptor is a young woman in good health. Sequencing was done on a sample of central memory CD4+ T cells from blood. The CDR3 coding sequence is TGTGCCAGCAGTTCCTTTTCCCTAGACAATGAGCAGTTCTTC. Its translation: CASSSFSLDNEQFF.